In this sample, the clone carrying this TCR beta chain turned up a few times. Its antigen is undetermined. The data originate from a study of cytomegalovirus exposure and HLA in healthy donors. At the level of the study: A preliminary data release comprised 80 million to 95 million unique TCRs obtained from HLA-typed donors. Study-level results: Later analysis associated a missense DCLRE1C variant with TCR beta V- and J-gene trimming.

The study ran its PCR with 60 Vbeta and 13 Jbeta primers. Sequenced by immunoSEQ multiplex PCR; TCRdb stores in-frame clones only, minus some. Here the sample spans 80,000 or so clones, approximately 80% being singletons. Trimming took 6 bases from V and 5 from J, leaving 13 bases between them. From germline, CDR1 is MNHNS and CDR2 SASEGT. The CDR3 totals 13 residues. The chain recombines TRBV6-1 with TRBJ1-1, with D possibly matching TRBD1 (6 bases). Sequenced: PBMCs. The receptor's source is a man in his forties in good health and CMV-seronegative. The CDR3 nucleotides are TGTGCCAGCAGCTCGATCAGGGGAACTGAAGCTTTCTTT. This encodes CASSSIRGTEAFF.